This T cell receptor (beta chain) was observed in a study of blood T cell repertoires in COVID-19 (dated by TCRdb to about 2020). For the study in its entirety: Collaborator samples came from the United States, Italy and Spain and covered acute and convalescent phases of COVID-19. HLA class I and class II types, where available, came from metadata supplied by the sample provider rather than from assay-based typing. A de-identified subject ID, COVID-19 status, age in years and sex were almost always included in the sample metadata. The repertoires were made available in a free public database intended to serve as a resource for research on the immune response to SARS-CoV-2. The samples were drawn from the first 160 participants of the ongoing ImmuneRACE study and from 1,254 subjects provided by 6 global collaborators. Subjects who had been exposed to COVID-19, were actively infected with it, or had recovered from it provided the deeply sampled blood TCRbeta repertoires that made up the dataset. The material from the prospective study consisted of cDNA or gDNA derived from T cells, B-cell-depleted T cells, or PBMCs.

TCRbeta CDR3 regions were amplified from genomic DNA using the immunoSEQ Assay, a bias-controlled multiplex PCR. As for the original processing: Nucleated cell counts per sample were estimated from amplification of reference gene primers within the assay. To quantify the absolute abundance of each unique TCRbeta CDR3 rearrangement, sequence reads were collapsed and filtered. For each sample, productive Simpson clonality was calculated as the square root of Simpson's diversity index across productive rearrangements. TCRdb carries this immuneACCESS record with in-frame sequences only. Its versions omit some clonotypes, under half of them owing to an unresolved V gene in the studies checked, with the rest unexplained. That table is the source of V, J and clone size, and D and trimming were worked out from the DNA. Within this sample are more than 110,000 clones, with under 90% of them counted one time only. 1.6% of the sample goes to the ten largest clones.

Note on this clone: Which antigen it targets is not known. Nothing much larger sits one base from this clone, and base qualities are not available.

The CDR3 contains 14 residues, cysteine and phenylalanine counted. Here the CDR3 DNA is all that survives: 42 bases in frame from base 1. Looking up the germline V gene yields CDR1 SGHVS and CDR2 FNYEAQ. The junction shows trimming of 5 bases on V and 7 bases on J, plus 14 bases between the germline ends. In the prospective study, participants were roughly 18 to 95 years old, resided in about two dozen geographic areas of the United States, and were enrolled through a virtual design. Cohort assignment in the prospective study relied on participant-reported clinical history from a screening survey and a study questionnaire. Exposed participants had been in contact with someone with a PCR-confirmed or clinician-diagnosed COVID-19 case within 2 weeks of study entry. Each participant in the prospective study had whole blood, serum and a nasopharyngeal or oropharyngeal swab collected by mobile phlebotomists. Additional blood draws and questionnaires over a 2-month period could optionally be provided by prospective study participants. Prospective study blood samples were shipped either frozen or at room temperature before DNA extraction.

What the study reported, not specific to this receptor: Clinical and demographic metadata were provided uncurated, with the amount varying by source and participant.

This clonotype was obtained from a woman between 18 and 30 years old who had been exposed to COVID-19. Recombination connected TRBV7-6 to TRBJ2-2; tentative D gene TRBD2, with 5 bases matching. Sequencing was done on a sample of PBMCs or T cells enriched from blood (not recorded which). The CDR3 reads CASSPRGEGGELFF. The bases are TGTGCCAGCAGCCCGCGAGGTGAGGGCGGGGAGCTGTTTTTT.